This T cell receptor beta chain emerged from a study of CD8 T cells in Susac syndrome (dated by TCRdb to between 2018 and 2020). Background for the entire study: Of the Susac syndrome patients who were sequenced, roughly 8 were in clinical remission while more than five had clinically active disease. At the time of blood withdrawal, Susac syndrome patients were either therapy-naive, taking corticosteroids (with some also receiving IVIg), or on IVIg alone. Whether CD8+ T cell activation and differentiation in Susac syndrome was antigen driven was tested using repertoire sequencing.

In regard to this clonotype: The antigen it binds to is not known. Base quality data are lacking; no much larger clone is found one base away.

RNA was extracted with the RNeasy kit and 0.5 to 1 ug was reverse transcribed using random hexamers. TCR beta CDR3 regions were amplified with the immunoSEQ multiplex PCR assay covering 54 Vbeta and 13 Jbeta segments. PCR amplification bias was corrected by using a synthetic template baseline for primer optimization and computational correction. Concerning the study's data processing: Reads were annotated to V, D and J genes per IMGT and analyzed with immunoSEQ Analyzer, keeping only productive sequences. Clonality was calculated as one minus the Shannon entropy normalized by log2 of the number of productive unique sequences. Public and private clones were assessed among the 100 most prevalent clones of each patient and control. Clones were defined as Susac-specific when absent from the healthy and MS cohorts, from over 950 published viral clones and from other ImmuneACCESS disease sequences. TCRdb reprocessed the public reads (quality trimming at Q25 with fastp, clone calling with MiXCR) and kept in-frame beta chains. Entries that share a CDR3 protein sequence are merged under the most common genes and DNA. None of the V and J calls come from the authors' own analysis; TCRdb made them. Here the sample has 150,000 to 200,000 distinct CDR3 sequences; nearly 97% occur a single time. The ten largest clonotypes hold 0.09% to 0.1% of the sample.

The cysteine opens and the phenylalanine closes a CDR3 of 15 amino acids. Left in the record is the CDR3 DNA by itself, 45 bases read in frame from the first base. CDR1 and CDR2, looked up from the germline V gene, are SGHDT and YYEEEE. Germline trimming amounts to 3 bases on V and 2 bases on J, with 6 as the count of junction bases outside the gene matches. Peripheral blood CD8+ and CD4+ T cells from healthy donors, Susac syndrome patients and multiple sclerosis patients were profiled by high-throughput TCR beta sequencing. Recently defined diagnostic criteria for definite or probable disease were met by the Susac syndrome patients. CD8+ TEMRA cells were enriched by FACS, while bulk CD8+ and CD4+ T cells were purified by magnetic negative isolation. Blood was drawn into EDTA tubes, processed within 24 hours, and PBMCs were isolated by density gradient centrifugation. PBMCs intended for TCR sequencing were cryopreserved in liquid nitrogen and thawed later in a water bath at 37 degrees C. The sorted or isolated CD4+, CD8+ and CD8+ TEMRA cells reached a purity of at least 90%.

Results the study describes overall, beyond this receptor: In patients with Susac syndrome, the CD4+ T cell repertoire showed no detectable clonal expansion. The study acknowledged that relatively few individuals were included in the TCR sequencing and HLA analysis.

Sequencing input: CD4+ T cells from PBMCs. The V gene is TRBV5-6 and the J gene is TRBJ1-1; 8 of the junction bases match TRBD1. The receptor's source is a human donor with Susac syndrome. The CDR3 protein sequence reads: CASSSTGQVNTEAFF. The bases read TGTGCCAGCAGCTCAACGGGACAGGTAAACACTGAAGCTTTCTTT.